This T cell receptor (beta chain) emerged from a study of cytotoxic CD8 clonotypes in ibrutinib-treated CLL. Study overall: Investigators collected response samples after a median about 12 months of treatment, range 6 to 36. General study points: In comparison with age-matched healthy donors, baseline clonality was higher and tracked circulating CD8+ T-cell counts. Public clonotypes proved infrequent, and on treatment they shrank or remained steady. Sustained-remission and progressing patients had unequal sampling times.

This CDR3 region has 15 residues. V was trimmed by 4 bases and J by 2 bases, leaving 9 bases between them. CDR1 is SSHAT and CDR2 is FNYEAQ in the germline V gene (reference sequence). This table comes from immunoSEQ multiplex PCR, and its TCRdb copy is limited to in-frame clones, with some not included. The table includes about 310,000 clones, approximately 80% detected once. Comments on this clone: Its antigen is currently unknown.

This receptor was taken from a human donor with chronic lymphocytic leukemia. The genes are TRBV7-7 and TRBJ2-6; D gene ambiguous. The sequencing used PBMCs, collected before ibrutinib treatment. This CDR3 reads CASSWTDPGANVLTF. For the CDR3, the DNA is TGTGCCAGCAGCTGGACGGACCCTGGGGCCAACGTCCTGACTTTC.